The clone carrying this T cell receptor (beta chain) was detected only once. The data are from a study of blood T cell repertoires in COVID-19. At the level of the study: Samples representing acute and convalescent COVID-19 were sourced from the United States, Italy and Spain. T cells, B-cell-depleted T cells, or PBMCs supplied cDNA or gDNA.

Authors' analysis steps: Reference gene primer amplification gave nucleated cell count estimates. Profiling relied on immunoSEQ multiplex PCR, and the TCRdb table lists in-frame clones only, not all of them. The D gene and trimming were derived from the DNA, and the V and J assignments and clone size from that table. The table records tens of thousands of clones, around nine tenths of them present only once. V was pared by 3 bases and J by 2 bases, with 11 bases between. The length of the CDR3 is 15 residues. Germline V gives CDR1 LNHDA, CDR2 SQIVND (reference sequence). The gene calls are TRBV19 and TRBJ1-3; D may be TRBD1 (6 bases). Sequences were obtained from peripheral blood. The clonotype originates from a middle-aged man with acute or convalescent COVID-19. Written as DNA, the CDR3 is TGTGCCAGTAGTATGGCAGGGACAACTGGAAACACCATATATTTT. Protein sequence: CASSMAGTTGNTIYF. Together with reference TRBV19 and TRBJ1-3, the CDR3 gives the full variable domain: DGGITQSPKYLFRKEGQNVTLSCEQNLNHDAMYWYRQDPGQGLRLIYYSQIVNDFQKGDIAEGYSVSREKKESFPLTVTSAQKNPTAFYLCASSMAGTTGNTIYFGEGSWLTVV.